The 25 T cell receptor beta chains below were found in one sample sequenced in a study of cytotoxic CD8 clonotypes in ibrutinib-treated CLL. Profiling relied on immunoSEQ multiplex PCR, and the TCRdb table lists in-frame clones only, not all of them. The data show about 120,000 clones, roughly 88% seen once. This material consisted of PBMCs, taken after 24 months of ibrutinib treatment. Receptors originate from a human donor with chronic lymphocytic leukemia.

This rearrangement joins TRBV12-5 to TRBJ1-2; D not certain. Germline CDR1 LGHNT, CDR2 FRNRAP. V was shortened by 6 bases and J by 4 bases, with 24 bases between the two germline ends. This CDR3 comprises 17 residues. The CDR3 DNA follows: TGTGCTAGTGGCCCAAGCCGGACTAACGATTCGAGCTATGGCTACACCTTC. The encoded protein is CASGPSRTNDSSYGYTF.

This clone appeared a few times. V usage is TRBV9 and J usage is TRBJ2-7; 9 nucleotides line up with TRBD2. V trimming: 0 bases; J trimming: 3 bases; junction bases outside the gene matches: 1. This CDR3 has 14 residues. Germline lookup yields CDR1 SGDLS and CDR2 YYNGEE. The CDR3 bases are TGTGCCAGCAGCGTAGAACTAGCGGGCTACGAGCAGTACTTC. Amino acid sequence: CASSVELAGYEQYF.

The CDR3 reads CASSGAGGARNTEAFF. CDR3 nucleotide sequence: TGTGCCAGCAGTGGGGCAGGGGGCGCCCGGAACACTGAAGCTTTCTTT. The chain recombines TRBV7-8 with TRBJ1-1; TRBD1 matches 8 bases. The ends lost 6 bases at V and 1 base at J; junction bases unmatched: 10. Per the germline V gene, CDR1 is SGHVS and CDR2 is FQNEAQ. The CDR3 is 16 residues long.

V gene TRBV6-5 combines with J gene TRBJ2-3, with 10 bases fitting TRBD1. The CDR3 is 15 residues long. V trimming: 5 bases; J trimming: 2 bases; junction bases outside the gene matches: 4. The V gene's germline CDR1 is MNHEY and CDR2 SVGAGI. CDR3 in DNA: TGTGCCAGCAGTCCGACAGGGGGCCTCACAGATACGCAGTATTTT. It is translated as CASSPTGGLTDTQYF.

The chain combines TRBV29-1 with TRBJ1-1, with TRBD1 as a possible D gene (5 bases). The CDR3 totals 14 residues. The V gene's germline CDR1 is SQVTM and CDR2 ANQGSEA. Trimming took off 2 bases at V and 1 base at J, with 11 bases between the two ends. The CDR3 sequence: CSVEMRDGNTEAFF. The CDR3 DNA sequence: TGCAGCGTTGAAATGAGGGACGGGAACACTGAAGCTTTCTTT.

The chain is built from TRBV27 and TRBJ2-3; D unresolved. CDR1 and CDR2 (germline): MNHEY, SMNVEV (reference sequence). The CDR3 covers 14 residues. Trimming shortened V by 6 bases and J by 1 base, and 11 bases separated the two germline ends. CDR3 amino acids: CASSPIGGTDTQYF. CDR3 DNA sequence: TGTGCCAGCAGCCCCATTGGAGGCACAGATACGCAGTATTTT.

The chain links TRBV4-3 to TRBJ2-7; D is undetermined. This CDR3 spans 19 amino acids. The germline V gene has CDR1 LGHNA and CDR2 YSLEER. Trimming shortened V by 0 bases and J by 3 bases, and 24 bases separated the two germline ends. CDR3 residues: CASSQDIDDARPNRYEQYF. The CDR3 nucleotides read TGCGCCAGCAGCCAAGATATTGATGATGCGCGACCGAACCGCTACGAGCAGTACTTC.

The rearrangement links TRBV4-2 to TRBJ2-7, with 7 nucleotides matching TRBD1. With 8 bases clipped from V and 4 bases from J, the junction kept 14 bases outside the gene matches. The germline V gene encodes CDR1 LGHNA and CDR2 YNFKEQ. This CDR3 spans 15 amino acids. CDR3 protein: CASVRDWDRYYEQYF. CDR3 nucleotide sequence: TGTGCCAGCGTCCGGGATTGGGACAGATATTACGAGCAGTACTTC.

The CDR3 region has the DNA TGTGCCAGCAGTTTTAGACAGGGAGGGGCAGATACGCAGTATTTT. Translation: CASSFRQGGADTQYF. This chain joins TRBV28 and TRBJ2-3; either TRBD1 or TRBD2 may fit D (7 bases each). CDR3 size: 15 residues. V gave up 3 bases and J gave up 4 bases, with 14 bases separating them. Germline V lookup: CDR1 MDHEN, CDR2 SYDVKM.

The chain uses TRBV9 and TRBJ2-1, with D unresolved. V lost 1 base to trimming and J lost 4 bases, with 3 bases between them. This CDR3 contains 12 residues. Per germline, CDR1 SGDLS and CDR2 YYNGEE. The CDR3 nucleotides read TGTGCCAGCAGCGTAAGGTACAATGAGCAGTTCTTC. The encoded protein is CASSVRYNEQFF.

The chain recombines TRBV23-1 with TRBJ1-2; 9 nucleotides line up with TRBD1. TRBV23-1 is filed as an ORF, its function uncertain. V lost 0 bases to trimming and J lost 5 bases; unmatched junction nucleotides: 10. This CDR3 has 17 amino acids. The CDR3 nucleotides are TGCGCCAGCAGTCAATCCCGAGGGACAGGGCCCGGGTATGGCTACACCTTC. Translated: CASSQSRGTGPGYGYTF.

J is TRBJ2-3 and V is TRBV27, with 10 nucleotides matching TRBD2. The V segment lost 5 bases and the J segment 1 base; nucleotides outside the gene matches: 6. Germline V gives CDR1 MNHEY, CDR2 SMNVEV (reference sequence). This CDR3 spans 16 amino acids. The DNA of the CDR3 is TGTGCCAGCAGTGCTCGAACTAGCGGGGGCACAGATACGCAGTATTTT. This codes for CASSARTSGGTDTQYF.

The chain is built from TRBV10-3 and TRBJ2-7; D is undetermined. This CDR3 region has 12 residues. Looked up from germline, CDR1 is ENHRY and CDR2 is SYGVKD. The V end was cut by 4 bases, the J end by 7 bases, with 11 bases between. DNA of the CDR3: TGTGCCATCAGTGGTCGGAGCGTGGAGCAGTACTTC. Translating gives CAISGRSVEQYF.

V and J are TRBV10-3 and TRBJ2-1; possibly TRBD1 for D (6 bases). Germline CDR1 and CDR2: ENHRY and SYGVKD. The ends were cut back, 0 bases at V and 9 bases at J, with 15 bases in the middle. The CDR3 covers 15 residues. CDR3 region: CAISESSKTGLEQFF. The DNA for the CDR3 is TGTGCCATCAGTGAGTCCTCTAAAACAGGGCTTGAGCAGTTCTTC.

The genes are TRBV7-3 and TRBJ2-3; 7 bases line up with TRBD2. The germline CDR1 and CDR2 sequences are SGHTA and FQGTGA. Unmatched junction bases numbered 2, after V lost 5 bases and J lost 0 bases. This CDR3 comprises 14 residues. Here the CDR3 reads CASSRLASTDTQYF. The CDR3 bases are TGTGCCAGCAGCCGACTAGCTAGCACAGATACGCAGTATTTT.

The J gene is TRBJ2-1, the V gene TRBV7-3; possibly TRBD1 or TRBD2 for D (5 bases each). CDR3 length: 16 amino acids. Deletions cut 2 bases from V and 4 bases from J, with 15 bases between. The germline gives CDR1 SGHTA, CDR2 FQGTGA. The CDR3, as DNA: TGTGCCAGCAGCTTAGAAGGGGCAGGAGGATACAATGAGCAGTTCTTC. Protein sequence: CASSLEGAGGYNEQFF.

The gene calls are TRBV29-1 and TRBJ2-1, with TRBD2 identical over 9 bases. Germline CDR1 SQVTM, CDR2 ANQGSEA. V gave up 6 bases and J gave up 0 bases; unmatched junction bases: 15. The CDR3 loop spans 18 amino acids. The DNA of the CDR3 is TGCAGCGTCGCCAAGATAAGGGCGGGGGGGTTCTCCTACAATGAGCAGTTCTTC. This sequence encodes CSVAKIRAGGFSYNEQFF.

Here the CDR3 DNA reads TGTGCCATCAGTGGGACAGGTCAAATCTTTAACACTGAAGCTTTCTTT. Translation gives CAISGTGQIFNTEAFF. The chain is built from TRBV10-3 and TRBJ1-1, with TRBD1 matching over 7 bases. This CDR3 has 16 residues. The V gene end was trimmed by 4 bases and the J gene end by 2 bases; junction bases not matched to a gene: 10. CDR1 is ENHRY, CDR2 SYGVKD, per germline.

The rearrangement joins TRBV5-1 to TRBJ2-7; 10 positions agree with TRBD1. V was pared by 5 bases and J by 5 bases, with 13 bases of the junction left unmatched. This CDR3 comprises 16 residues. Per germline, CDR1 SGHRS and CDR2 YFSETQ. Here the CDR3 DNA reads TGCGCCAGCAGGTCCGGATATGGGGACAGGGGCGACGAGCAGTACTTC. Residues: CASRSGYGDRGDEQYF.

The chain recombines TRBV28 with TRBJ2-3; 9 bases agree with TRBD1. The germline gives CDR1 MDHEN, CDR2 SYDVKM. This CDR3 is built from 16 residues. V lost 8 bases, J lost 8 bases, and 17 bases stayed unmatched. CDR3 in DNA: TGTGCCAGCGGGGCGGCGGGACAGGGTTTGGGGGTTACGCAGTATTTT. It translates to CASGAAGQGLGVTQYF.

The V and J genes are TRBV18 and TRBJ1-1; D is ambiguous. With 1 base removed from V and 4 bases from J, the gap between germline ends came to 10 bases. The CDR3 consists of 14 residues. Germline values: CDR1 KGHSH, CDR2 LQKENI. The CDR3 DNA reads TGTGCCAGCTCACCACAGGGATTGGGCACTGAAGCTTTCTTT. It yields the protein CASSPQGLGTEAFF.

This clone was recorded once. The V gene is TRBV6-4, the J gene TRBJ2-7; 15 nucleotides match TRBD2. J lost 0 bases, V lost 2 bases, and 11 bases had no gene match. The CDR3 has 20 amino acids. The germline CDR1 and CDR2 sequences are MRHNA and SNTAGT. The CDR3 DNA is TGTGCCAGCAGTGACCCTAAGGGACTAGCGGGGGGACTCCTCTCCTACGAGCAGTACTTC. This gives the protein CASSDPKGLAGGLLSYEQYF.

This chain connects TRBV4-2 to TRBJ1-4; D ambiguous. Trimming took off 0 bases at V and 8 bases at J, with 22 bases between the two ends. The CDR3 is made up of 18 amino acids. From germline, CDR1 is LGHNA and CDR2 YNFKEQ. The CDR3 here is CASSQESNDGLIGEKLFF. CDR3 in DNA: TGTGCCAGCAGCCAAGAAAGTAATGACGGCCTAATAGGCGAAAAACTGTTTTTT.

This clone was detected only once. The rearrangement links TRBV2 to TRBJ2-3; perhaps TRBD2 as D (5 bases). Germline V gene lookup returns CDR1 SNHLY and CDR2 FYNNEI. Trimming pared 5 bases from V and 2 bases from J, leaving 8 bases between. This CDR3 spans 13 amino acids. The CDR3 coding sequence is TGTGCCAGCAGTTACGGACTCACAGATACGCAGTATTTT. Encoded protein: CASSYGLTDTQYF.

In DNA, the CDR3 is TGTGCCAGCAATCTGCAGGGTGATAATTCACCCCTCCACTTT. Translated, it gives CASNLQGDNSPLHF. This chain joins TRBV9 and TRBJ1-6; perhaps TRBD1 as D (5 bases). Germline CDR1 and CDR2: SGDLS and YYNGEE. The CDR3 totals 14 residues. Between the trimmed V and J ends, which lost 6 bases and 5 bases, there was a span of 12 bases.